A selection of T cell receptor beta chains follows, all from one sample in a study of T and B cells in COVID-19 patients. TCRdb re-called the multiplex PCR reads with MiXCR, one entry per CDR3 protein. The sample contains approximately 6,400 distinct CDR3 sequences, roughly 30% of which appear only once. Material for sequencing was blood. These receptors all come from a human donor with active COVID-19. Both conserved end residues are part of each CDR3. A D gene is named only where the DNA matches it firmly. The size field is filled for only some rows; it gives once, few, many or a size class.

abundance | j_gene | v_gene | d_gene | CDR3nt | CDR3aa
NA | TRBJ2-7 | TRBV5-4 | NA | TGTGCCAGCAGCTTGATATCAGCTTCCTACGAGCAGTACTTC | CASSLISASYEQYF
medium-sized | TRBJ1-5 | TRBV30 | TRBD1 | TGTGCCTGGAGTGTAGGGACAGCGGTCCGCGGGCCCCAGCATTTT | CAWSVGTAVRGPQHF
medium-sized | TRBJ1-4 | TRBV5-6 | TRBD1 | TGTGCCAGTAACTTGGGGCGGGACAGGCAGGAAAAACTGTTTTTT | CASNLGRDRQEKLFF
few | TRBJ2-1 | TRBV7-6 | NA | TGTGCCAGCAGCTTAGCATACGGGTCGTTCAATGAGCAGTTCTTC | CASSLAYGSFNEQFF
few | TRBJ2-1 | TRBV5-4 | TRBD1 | TGCGCCAGCAGCCAAGATCCATCCCGGGACAGGGGGCGCAGGCCACAGTTCTTC | CASSQDPSRDRGRRPQFF
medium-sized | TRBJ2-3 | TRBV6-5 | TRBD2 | TGTGCCAGCAGTTACAAGGGACTAGCGGGGCCCCGGGGAGATACGCAGTATTTT | CASSYKGLAGPRGDTQYF
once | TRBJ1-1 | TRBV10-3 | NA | TGTGCCATCAGTGAAAGGGGGGAAACTGAAGCTTTCTTT | CAISERGETEAFF
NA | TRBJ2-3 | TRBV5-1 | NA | TGCGCCAGCAGCTTGGACCCCACAGATACGCAGTATTTT | CASSLDPTDTQYF
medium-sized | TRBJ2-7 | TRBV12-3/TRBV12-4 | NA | TGTGCCAGCAGCTCAGGGAACTCCTACGAGCAGTACTTC | CASSSGNSYEQYF
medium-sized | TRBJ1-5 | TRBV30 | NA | TGTGCCTGGAGCTCCTCCAGCAATCAGCCCCAGCATTTT | CAWSSSSNQPQHF
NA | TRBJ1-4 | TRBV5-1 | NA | TGCGCCAGCAGCTTGGGAGCTGCAACTAATGAAAAACTGTTTTTT | CASSLGAATNEKLFF
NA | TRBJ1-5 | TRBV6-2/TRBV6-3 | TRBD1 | TGTGCCAGCAGCCGCGACAGGGCTGAGCCCCAGCATTTT | CASSRDRAEPQHF
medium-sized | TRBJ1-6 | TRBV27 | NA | TGTGCCAGCAGTTTGAGTGCAGAGAATTCACCCCTCCACTTT | CASSLSAENSPLHF
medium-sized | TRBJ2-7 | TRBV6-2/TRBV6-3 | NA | TGTGCCAGCAAACAGGTTCGGTACGAGCAGTACTTC | CASKQVRYEQYF
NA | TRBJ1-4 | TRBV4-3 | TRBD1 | TGCGCCTGCAGCCAAGAGCCCGAGGACAGGGGATCAAAACTGTTTTTT | CACSQEPEDRGSKLFF
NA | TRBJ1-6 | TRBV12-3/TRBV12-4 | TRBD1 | TGTGCCAGCAGTTTTACTGGACAGGGACAAAATTCACCCCTCCACTTT | CASSFTGQGQNSPLHF